This T cell receptor beta chain was identified during a study of cytomegalovirus exposure and HLA in healthy donors. Study background: Unique TCR beta sequences numbering some 120 million came from 150 million to 200 million T cells in an earlier analysis.

Notes on the study in general: TCR beta chains associated with HLA were, in a later analysis, more clonally expanded than equally common others. In an earlier analysis, in 620 or so donors, most V segments appeared productive either ~87% or ~30% of the time. Links to common viral pathogens appeared, in a later analysis, for several of the most significant clusters.

Details on this clone: The antigen remains unidentified.

The PCR employed 60 Vbeta primers together with 13 Jbeta primers. Generated by immunoSEQ multiplex PCR, the TCRdb table keeps only in-frame clones and is missing some. This table holds some 170,000 clones, 79% found once. The receptor's source is a man between 40 and 49 years old in good health and CMV-seronegative. The sequencing input was PBMCs.

CDR3 in amino acids: CASSWRDSGNTIYF. CDR3 DNA: TGCGCCAGCAGCTGGAGGGACTCTGGAAACACCATATATTTT. The rearrangement joins TRBV5-1 to TRBJ1-3; no reliable D call. CDR1 and CDR2 from the germline V gene are SGHRS and YFSETQ. The CDR3 is made up of 14 amino acids. The ends were cut back, 3 bases at V and 0 bases at J, with 7 bases in the middle.